This T cell receptor (beta chain) was identified during a study of cytomegalovirus exposure and HLA in healthy donors (TCRdb year 2017). Notes on the research overall: An earlier analysis of 587 of the donors reported 276 Gb of sequence data and 117 million unique TCR beta sequences obtained from 180 million or so T cells. The study was designed to test whether signatures of past pathogen exposure could be identified by cataloging public T cell receptors. A later analysis re-analyzed previously published TCR beta repertoires from about 600 donors and added high-resolution HLA genotyping to study TCR occurrence patterns. To decide whether each TCR beta V gene segment behaved as functional or pseudogenic, an earlier analysis of 587 of the donors relied on high-throughput TCR beta sequencing. Class I and class II HLA loci were covered by the typing at four-digit resolution. To predict cytomegalovirus infection status, the study combined high-throughput TCR immunosequencing, statistical association of individual TCRs with disease status, and machine learning. The T cell repertoires of under 750 subjects were profiled by immunosequencing and related to cytomegalovirus serostatus. Donor age, sex, ethnicity and CMV serostatus were compiled together with the repertoire data. A separate validation cohort of 100 to 150 different subjects was used in addition to the roughly 700-subject first cohort. The later analysis used no new phenotypic data to find candidate immune exposures, relying instead on TCR beta sequences and their occurrence across donors. Across 300 to 500 genotyped donors of the cohort, an average of about 240,000 unique TCR beta nucleotide sequences per donor were sequenced, and roughly 18% of those sequences were non-productive. All discovery cohort repertoires had been generated using a single sequencing platform. An early release covering over 500 HLA-typed donors comprised 250 to 350 gigabases of sequencing data and roughly 85 million unique TCR sequences. Because of strong linkage in the cohort, a few DR-DQ haplotypes were treated as single units for association and clustering. The number of typed donors differed by locus: roughly 629-640 for A, B, C, DRB1 and DQB1; about 520 for DQA1; 600 to 610 for DPA1; and some 430 for DPB1. Among the roughly 400 genotyped donors, around 81% belonged to the genetic ancestry cluster associated with self-reported Caucasian donors. A later genetic analysis used genome-wide SNP genotypes for about 60% of the 666 donors, treating that subset as a discovery cohort. What the work shows at the level of the full study, not this receptor alone: At a false discovery rate of 0.05, a later analysis linked 15,000 to 20,000 TCR beta sequences to specific HLA alleles. A group of highly shared sequence variants was considered likely to be a technical artifact of the sequencing pipeline. In vitro tests confirmed that a few of the cytomegalovirus-associated TCR beta chains recognize cytomegalovirus antigens. According to a later genetic analysis, donors in an Asian-associated ancestry cluster had fewer N-insertions in productive TCRs than the roughly 670-donor mean. A later analysis reported that several top co-occurrence clusters appeared linked to parvovirus B19, influenza, CMV and Epstein-Barr virus. A total of fewer than 200 TCR beta chains were listed by the study as associated with cytomegalovirus. The authors suggested that the approach could potentially be extended to other disease states and immunological phenotypes. Some IMGT-functional V segments, including TRBV6-2 and TRBV6-3, could not be told apart with the 87-base-pair reads, so those segments were excluded. The classifier was reported to diagnose cytomegalovirus status with high specificity and sensitivity in both the original cohort and the validation cohort. When HLA alleles, especially DR and DQ, strongly co-occurred, TCR associations were difficult to assign to individual alleles. In a later genetic analysis, a missense DCLRE1C variant was associated with V-gene and J-gene trimming of TCR beta chains, and the association was replicated in an independent cohort. Linkage disequilibrium might explain the correlated functional status among segregating V segments, but an unknown experimental factor could not be ruled out. Because HLA typing was unavailable for some donors at each locus, only the typed subset was used in association tests. Sequencing depth was assumed to be roughly uniform across donors in the presence/absence analyses, though that assumption may not hold. Because counts were too low, about 15 rarely observed V segments, including chromosome 9 orphons, were left out of the earlier analysis of roughly 600 of the donors. A later analysis found that most CMV-associated TCR beta chains appeared HLA-restricted, with HLA associations seemingly driven largely by CMV exposure. Immune exposure information for the cohort was limited to CMV serostatus. While some public TCRs were present in many individuals, most TCR sequences turned up only very rarely across donors. A further reported finding was that TCR beta sequences accurately predicted the HLA-A and HLA-B alleles for most subjects in the first cohort. Compared with equally common non-associated chains, HLA-associated TCR beta chains in a later analysis were more clonally expanded and had lower generation probabilities. In a later analysis, the rate of TCR association differed among HLA loci, with DRB1 alleles having the most associated TCRs and HLA-C alleles having the fewest. The cohort was sequenced for TCR beta chains only, and without alpha or paired-chain data the features that could be detected were limited. An earlier analysis of roughly 570 of the donors showed that most TCR beta V segments appeared in productive rearrangements either about 87% or about 30% of the time, which broadly matched IMGT annotations.

As encoded in the germline V gene (reference sequence), CDR1 is LNHDA while CDR2 is SQIVND. The CDR3 spans 16 residues, from the cysteine through the phenylalanine. The entry retains the CDR3 DNA only, 48 bases that are in frame from base 1. V was cut back by 3 bases and J by 3 bases, leaving a gap of 17 bases between them. The cohort comprised several hundred healthy bone marrow donors. All cohort members were sampled while nominally healthy, although unrecorded immune exposures were likely present. The donor was CMV seropositive and was included in the group of some 290 seropositive cohort members. A peripheral blood sample was collected from each donor, and TCR beta sequencing was performed on peripheral blood mononuclear cells. The Qiagen DNeasy Blood Extraction Kit was used to extract genomic DNA from the blood cell samples. In regard to this clone: The clone's antigen remains unknown. No base qualities exist here, and no much larger clone lies one base off it.

Libraries were prepared through the immunoSEQ multiplex PCR assay. The multiplex PCR relied on a mix of 60 forward primers for TCR Vbeta segments and 13 reverse primers for TCR Jbeta segments. Amplification of the CDR3 region of rearranged TCR beta genes was performed with a multiplex PCR assay on genomic DNA. Amplified TCR beta libraries were sequenced as 87-base-pair reads on the Illumina HiSeq System. The paper's data handling went like this. A later analysis counted 65 million to 90 million unique TCR beta chains across the approximately 700 repertoires, and roughly 10 million of these chains were shared by at least two donors. A nearest-neighbor algorithm error-corrected the raw reads and collapsed the reads into unique sequences, merging closely related sequences to remove PCR and sequencing errors. CDR3 sequences were aligned to IMGT reference sequences to assign V, D and J gene segments. For a sequence to be retained, a match of at least six nucleotides was required to both a V gene segment and a J gene segment. A rearrangement counted as productive if the CDR3 had no stop codons and remained in frame with V and J, and every other rearrangement counted as non-productive. Following IMGT convention, CDR3 was defined as the stretch from the second conserved V-encoded cysteine up to the conserved J-encoded phenylalanine. The earlier analysis of about 590 of the donors excluded sequences that lacked an unambiguous match to a single V gene segment. An earlier analysis of several hundred of the donors classified V segments as functional when productive rearrangements were above 56.7% and as segregating when the standard deviation between donors was above 5%. A statistical classification framework was developed to diagnose cytomegalovirus status using the catalog of TCR beta chain sequences. In a later analysis, TCR nucleotide sequences were compared against IMGT/GENE-DB human TR gene sequences so that V and J genes could be assigned. In a later analysis, CDR3 sequences and most-parsimonious VDJ recombination scenarios were assigned using the TCRdist pipeline. In a later analysis, every TCR beta chain was defined by the combination of its CDR3 amino acid sequence and its V-gene family, and reads without a unique V-gene family were dropped. As a way to deal with suspected cross-contamination and a sequencing artifact, a later analysis dropped 450 to 600 nucleotide sequences that were highly shared and had low generation probability. In a later analysis, a clonal expansion index for each public chain was calculated from normalized within-repertoire ranks of inferred template counts. In a later analysis, generation probabilities were computed with a VDJ recombination model fitted to out-of-frame rearrangements, and the resulting probabilities were checked against IGoR. A later analysis scored TCR-TCR, TCR-HLA and TCR-CMV co-occurrence with hypergeometric tests, applying a repertoire-size bias correction to TCR pairs. False discovery rates were estimated in a later analysis by permuting HLA or CMV assignments 20 times. In a later analysis, co-occurring TCRs were grouped with DBSCAN, and TCRdist sequence similarity was added when clustering was performed within HLA-allele-positive subsets. Repertoires with fewer than 30,000 or more than 120,000 public chains, plus five repertoires with anomalous nucleotide sharing, were excluded from co-occurrence clustering. TCRdb mirrors the immuneACCESS table, restricted to in-frame sequences. Some clones are absent from its copies; in checked studies, under half trace to an unresolved V gene, and the reason for the others is unknown. The V and J calls and clone size were taken over from that table, and D and trimming were inferred from the DNA. The sample has roughly 260,000 clones on record, 80% to 90% of them singletons. 2% to 2.5% of the sample goes to the ten largest clones.

The V and J genes are TRBV19 and TRBJ1-2; a tentative D match to TRBD1 spans 6 bases. The receptor was derived from a woman in her forties in good health and CMV-seropositive. The specimen sequenced was PBMCs. The CDR3 region: CASSMSPTGRYYGYTF. The sequence in DNA is TGTGCCAGTAGTATGAGCCCGACAGGCAGATACTATGGCTACACCTTC.